A selection of T cell receptor beta chains follows, all from one sample in a study of blood T cell repertoires in COVID-19. Measured with immunoSEQ multiplex PCR; TCRdb has only the in-frame clones, and not every one. The repertoire has 100,000 to 150,000 clones, over 75% of them found once; the top ten carry about 27%. The sequenced sample consisted of peripheral blood. These receptors all come from a man between 65 and 85 years old with active or convalescent COVID-19. CDR3s include the opening cysteine and the closing phenylalanine or tryptophan. The D gene is left open where the match is weak.

cdr3_aa | d_call | v_call
CASSRAGSTNEKLFF | - | TRBV5-6
CASSLLGQGQETQYF | TRBD1 | TRBV16
CASSGAGGIGGNIQYF | TRBD2 | TRBV5-1
CASSSGQGPSSPLHF | TRBD1 | TRBV6-5
CASSPTGTGGAETQYF | TRBD1 | TRBV18
CASSLREGQTTLHF | TRBD1 | TRBV11-2
CASEGVSYEQYF | - | TRBV3-1/TRBV3-2
CASSLTSGTYNEQFF | TRBD2 | TRBV5-1
CASRSLNIGQNNSPLHF | - | TRBV12-2
CASSRMTSGPYNEQFF | TRBD2 | TRBV18
CASSAGQGDQNTEAFF | TRBD1 | TRBV9
CASRTPSGRATVEQYF | TRBD2 | TRBV6-6
CAWSVRDQHQPQHF | - | TRBV30
CASSSVLLAGDADTQYF | TRBD2 | TRBV5-5
CASSLDWDSVYEQYF | TRBD1 | TRBV5-1
CASSVQVTDTQYF | - | TRBV13
CASSWVSSGTGGTEAFF | TRBD1 | TRBV7-6
CSVEGPDGYTF | - | TRBV29-1
CATRDSYNSPLHF | TRBD1 | TRBV19
CASSSDRGLWNIQYF | TRBD1 | TRBV5-6
CASSLGTSGRGASYEQYF | TRBD2 | TRBV4-1
CASRFWSDSEAFF | - | TRBV27
CASSVGVLGGAGGSYEQYF | TRBD2 | TRBV9
CASTLAGKSYNEQFF | - | TRBV9
CASWGQNYGYTF | TRBD1 | TRBV12-3/TRBV12-4
CASSSLGTGVTYNEQFF | TRBD1 | TRBV7-9
CASSLGAREDTDTQYF | TRBD2 | TRBV5-1
CASSEWAGGGKDIQYF | TRBD2 | TRBV6-1
CASSLEEGTEAFF | - | TRBV13
CASSIGGSLTGELFF | - | TRBV19
CASSLSQGYYGYTF | - | TRBV27
CASSSSSYNEQFF | - | TRBV9
CAGENLAEAFF | - | TRBV7-9
CASSGTGDWDQPQHF | TRBD1 | TRBV5-6
CASSLAGSFGQEKLFF | - | TRBV5-1
CASSLDLAGEATLNEQFF | - | TRBV11-2
CASSLPTGGQGEQYF | TRBD1 | TRBV28
CASSALNQGARVQPQHF | TRBD1 | TRBV27
CASFTGGLDTGELFF | TRBD1 | TRBV19
CATSTGQGGNGYTF | TRBD1 | TRBV15
CASSDGLARVQETQYF | TRBD2 | TRBV6-1
CATSDAGQGSEKLFF | TRBD1 | TRBV24-1
CAWNRGQEQQPQHF | TRBD1 | TRBV30
CASSFRDSSTGELFF | TRBD1 | TRBV6-5
CASSATASGTHEQFF | TRBD2 | TRBV9
CASRERQASYGYTF | - | TRBV19
CASSSGSGRPDTQYF | - | TRBV19
CASRTGGTDTQYF | - | TRBV2
CASSYGTGIYGYTF | TRBD1 | TRBV6-5
CSVTGTGAYYEQYF | TRBD1 | TRBV29-1
CASGTGPNEKLFF | TRBD1 | TRBV5-1
CASSAPGGTNMNTEAFF | - | TRBV2
CASSYSSGSSTDTQYF | TRBD2 | TRBV27
CASATGLNYGYTF | - | TRBV27
CASGSGNKQETQYF | - | TRBV12-5
CASEVGQGSYEQYF | - | TRBV2
CASSLDVLGAPNEKLFF | - | TRBV5-5
CASSPGQAYTEAFF | TRBD1 | TRBV18
CASSQDISGRINEQFF | TRBD2 | TRBV3-1/TRBV3-2